These T cell receptor beta chains were read from a single sample in a study of regulatory T cells in long-lasting Graves disease. TCRdb reprocessed the multiplex PCR reads with MiXCR, giving one entry per CDR3 protein. The sample records approximately 690,000 distinct CDR3 sequences, around 32% being singletons. The sequencing used peripheral blood mononuclear cells (PBMCs), collected when the disease was refractory, from a patient treated with antithyroid drugs. The receptor source for this set is a female donor with Graves disease. CDR3s include the opening cysteine and the closing phenylalanine or tryptophan. Fields, in order: CDR3 length, J gene, V gene, D gene, clone size, CDR3 protein, CDR3 DNA. D genes are given only for firm matches. The size field is filled for only some rows; it gives once, few, many or a size class.

length: 13; J: TRBJ2-7; V: TRBV7-2; D: .; size: many; CDR3: CASSLGLVGEQYF; DNA: TGTGCCAGCAGCTTAGGGCTAGTAGGCGAGCAGTACTTC
length: 15; J: TRBJ1-4; V: TRBV2; D: TRBD1; size: many; CDR3: CASSETGVPNEKLFF; DNA: TGTGCCAGCAGTGAGACAGGGGTCCCTAATGAAAAACTGTTTTTT
length: 16; J: TRBJ2-2; V: TRBV29-1; D: TRBD2; size: few; CDR3: CSVPGLAGLNTGELFF; DNA: TGCAGCGTTCCGGGACTAGCGGGATTGAACACCGGGGAGCTGTTTTTT
length: 14; J: TRBJ2-7; V: TRBV6-5; D: .; size: few; CDR3: CASSYSTSGYEQYF; DNA: TGTGCCAGCAGTTACAGTACCTCTGGATACGAGCAGTACTTC
length: 13; J: TRBJ1-5; V: TRBV3-1; D: .; size: .; CDR3: CASSQTSSQPQHF; DNA: TGTGCCAGCAGCCAAACGTCAAGTCAGCCCCAGCATTTT
length: 16; J: TRBJ2-2; V: TRBV7-6; D: .; size: few; CDR3: CASSFDPETNTGELFF; DNA: TGTGCCAGCAGCTTCGACCCTGAGACGAACACCGGGGAGCTGTTTTTT
length: 14; J: TRBJ2-7; V: TRBV20-1; D: .; size: .; CDR3: CSASTSSGRYEQYF; DNA: TGCAGTGCTTCGACTAGTTCGGGGCGCTACGAGCAGTACTTC
length: 12; J: TRBJ1-5; V: TRBV28; D: .; size: .; CDR3: CASVRGNQPQHF; DNA: TGTGCCAGCGTTAGGGGTAATCAGCCCCAGCATTTT
length: 13; J: TRBJ1-3; V: TRBV6-1; D: .; size: few; CDR3: CASRPVSGNTIYF; DNA: TGTGCCAGCAGGCCAGTCTCTGGAAACACCATATATTTT
length: 15; J: TRBJ1-2; V: TRBV3-1; D: .; size: .; CDR3: CASSQVIDEGYGYTF; DNA: TGTGCCAGCAGCCAAGTAATTGACGAGGGATATGGCTACACCTTC
length: 14; J: TRBJ1-1; V: TRBV28; D: .; size: few; CDR3: CASRNPGQNTEAFF; DNA: TGTGCCAGCCGAAATCCGGGACAGAACACTGAAGCTTTCTTT
length: 14; J: TRBJ2-6; V: TRBV15; D: .; size: many; CDR3: CATSSRSGANVLTF; DNA: TGTGCCACCTCCTCCCGCTCTGGGGCCAACGTCCTGACTTTC
length: 15; J: TRBJ1-4; V: TRBV5-1; D: .; size: .; CDR3: CASSLLGTTNEKLFF; DNA: TGCGCCAGCAGCTTGCTGGGGACAACTAATGAAAAACTGTTTTTT
length: 14; J: TRBJ1-1; V: TRBV15; D: .; size: few; CDR3: CATSRFQGGTEAFF; DNA: TGTGCCACCAGCAGATTCCAGGGAGGCACTGAAGCTTTCTTT
length: 11; J: TRBJ2-5; V: TRBV20-1; D: .; size: .; CDR3: CSASVQETQYF; DNA: TGCAGTGCTAGCGTGCAAGAGACCCAGTACTTC
length: 15; J: TRBJ1-2; V: TRBV7-9; D: .; size: once; CDR3: CASSQSLLRDYGYTF; DNA: TGTGCCAGCAGCCAAAGCTTACTCCGGGACTATGGCTACACCTTC
length: 16; J: TRBJ1-5; V: TRBV5-1; D: .; size: .; CDR3: CASSLGGGDSDQPQHF; DNA: TGCGCCAGCAGCTTGGGAGGAGGAGACAGCGATCAGCCCCAGCATTTT
length: 15; J: TRBJ1-1; V: TRBV19; D: .; size: .; CDR3: CASSAIDRLNTEAFF; DNA: TGTGCCAGTAGTGCGATTGACAGGTTGAACACTGAAGCTTTCTTT
length: 14; J: TRBJ2-7; V: TRBV6-1; D: TRBD2; size: .; CDR3: CASSASGLSYEQYF; DNA: TGTGCCAGCAGTGCTAGCGGACTCTCCTACGAGCAGTACTTC
length: 15; J: TRBJ1-2; V: TRBV5-1; D: TRBD1; size: .; CDR3: CASSLDGTGIYGYTF; DNA: TGCGCCAGCAGCTTGGACGGGACAGGGATCTATGGCTACACCTTC
length: 17; J: TRBJ2-6; V: TRBV29-1; D: .; size: .; CDR3: CSVEAGAATSGANVLTF; DNA: TGCAGCGTTGAAGCGGGGGCAGCCACCTCTGGGGCCAACGTCCTGACTTTC
length: 18; J: TRBJ1-5; V: TRBV27; D: TRBD1; size: .; CDR3: CASSPTPFDRDPNQPQHF; DNA: TGTGCCAGCAGTCCCACCCCTTTCGACAGGGACCCTAATCAGCCCCAGCATTTT
length: 13; J: TRBJ2-7; V: TRBV12-3/TRBV12-4; D: TRBD1; size: few; CDR3: CASSLDRFHEQYF; DNA: TGTGCCAGCAGTTTGGACAGGTTCCACGAGCAGTACTTC
length: 11; J: TRBJ2-7; V: TRBV29-1; D: .; size: .; CDR3: CSVERGSEQYF; DNA: TGCAGCGTTGAAAGGGGTTCCGAGCAGTACTTC
length: 12; J: TRBJ1-4; V: TRBV30; D: .; size: .; CDR3: CAWTLTGEKLFF; DNA: TGTGCCTGGACCCTAACCGGTGAAAAACTGTTTTTT
length: 15; J: TRBJ2-4; V: TRBV6-1; D: .; size: few; CDR3: CASSPVVEAKNIQYF; DNA: TGTGCCAGCAGTCCGGTCGTTGAAGCCAAAAACATTCAGTACTTC
length: 16; J: TRBJ2-2; V: TRBV6-1; D: TRBD2; size: few; CDR3: CASSEAGGLNTGELFF; DNA: TGTGCCAGCAGTGAGGCGGGGGGCTTGAACACCGGGGAGCTGTTTTTT
length: 14; J: TRBJ1-6; V: TRBV30; D: .; size: few; CDR3: CAWTVTRKNSPLHF; DNA: TGTGCCTGGACGGTTACACGAAAGAATTCACCCCTCCACTTT
length: 19; J: TRBJ2-5; V: TRBV10-3; D: TRBD2; size: .; CDR3: CAISEGLAGGPEYQKTQYF; DNA: TGTGCCATCAGTGAGGGGCTAGCGGGAGGGCCGGAGTACCAAAAGACCCAGTACTTC
length: 15; J: TRBJ1-3; V: TRBV12-3/TRBV12-4; D: .; size: few; CDR3: CASSLDRLSGNTIYF; DNA: TGTGCCAGCAGTTTAGACAGGCTCTCTGGAAACACCATATATTTT
length: 11; J: TRBJ1-1; V: TRBV2; D: .; size: many; CDR3: CAYLLGTEAFF; DNA: TGTGCTTACTTACTAGGCACTGAAGCTTTCTTT
length: 13; J: TRBJ1-5; V: TRBV5-1; D: .; size: .; CDR3: CASSPWGDQPQHF; DNA: TGCGCCAGCAGCCCATGGGGTGATCAGCCCCAGCATTTT
length: 14; J: TRBJ1-1; V: TRBV5-8; D: .; size: .; CDR3: CASSIRGVNTEAFF; DNA: TGTGCCAGCAGCATAAGGGGGGTAAACACTGAAGCTTTCTTT
length: 14; J: TRBJ1-1; V: TRBV19; D: .; size: few; CDR3: CASSIIGSPTEAFF; DNA: TGTGCCAGTAGTATCATCGGGAGCCCCACTGAAGCTTTCTTT
length: 14; J: TRBJ1-3; V: TRBV5-1; D: .; size: .; CDR3: CASSLEERENTIYF; DNA: TGCGCCAGCAGCTTGGAGGAAAGGGAAAACACCATATATTTT
length: 13; J: TRBJ2-7; V: TRBV27; D: .; size: .; CDR3: CASSPQGHYEQYF; DNA: TGTGCCAGCAGTCCCCAGGGTCACTACGAGCAGTACTTC